This TCR beta chain was obtained from a study of blood T cell repertoires in COVID-19. Study-wide background: Both acute and convalescent COVID-19 samples were obtained from the United States, Italy and Spain. The analysed material was cDNA or gDNA that came from T cells, B-cell-depleted T cells, or PBMCs.

The ends lost 6 bases at V and 5 bases at J; junction bases unmatched: 9. This CDR3 comprises 16 residues. Per the germline V gene, CDR1 is MNHEY and CDR2 is SMNVEV (reference sequence). Libraries were prepared by immunoSEQ multiplex PCR; TCRdb keeps only in-frame clonotypes and omits some of them. Found here are roughly 140,000 clones, around 85% of them singletons; the top ten hold approximately 8%. V is TRBV27 and J is TRBJ2-5, with 13 bases lining up with TRBD2. Source material: peripheral blood. This receptor was obtained from a woman aged 55-69 years with COVID-19, enrolled during active disease. The CDR3 region has the DNA TGTGCCAGCAGCCCCACTAGCGGGGGGGCCCCGGAGACCCAGTACTTC. Its protein product is CASSPTSGGAPETQYF.